This T cell receptor (beta chain) was retrieved from a study of tumor-infiltrating lymphocytes in primary liver carcinoma. The researchers obtained blood RNA from unsorted whole blood and also extracted germline DNA. This CDR3 has 14 residues. CDR1 SQVTM and CDR2 ANQGSEA come from the germline V gene. V lost 4 bases, J lost 4 bases, and 15 bases lay in between. Researchers generated TCR beta cDNA from about 500 ng of total RNA, relying on a constant-region primer. TCR beta libraries came from three nested multiplex PCR rounds using slightly modified ARM-PCR. TRBV1-TRBV30 forward and Cbeta reverse primers drove the first two roughly 9-cycle rounds. TCRdb re-called the multiplex PCR reads through MiXCR, storing one row per CDR3 protein. This table holds about 310,000 distinct CDR3 sequences, nearly 60% found once.

The TCR sequence derives from a woman in her 30s with primary liver carcinoma and hepatitis B virus infection. The gene calls are TRBV29-1 and TRBJ2-3; D perhaps matches TRBD1 (6 bases). Sequencing input: peripheral blood. DNA of the CDR3: TGCAGCGTTGTAGGGGGTAGTTCTGCAGATACGCAGTATTTT. Protein sequence: CSVVGGSSADTQYF.